The clone carrying this TCR beta chain was detected only a few times. TCRdb's copy holds only in-frame clones and misses some; the assay was immunoSEQ multiplex PCR. Found here are roughly 38,000 clones, about 86% of them singletons; the top ten hold around 33%. Sampling times: baseline, cycle 4 day 1, cycle 7 day 1. These data originate in a study of OX40 agonist ivuxolimab in advanced cancers. Study background: Patients in the trial were receiving intravenous ivuxolimab every 2 weeks, at doses of 0.01 to 10 mg/kg.

The material was CD4+ or CD8+ T cells sorted from blood, obtained in a trial of the OX40 agonist ivuxolimab. This TCR was sampled from an adult with an advanced solid tumor such as melanoma, head and neck, liver or kidney cancer.

CDR3 nucleotides: TGTGCCAGCAGCCAAGAGGCCGGACAGGGGGCCAGTGGCTACACCTTC. It encodes CASSQEAGQGASGYTF. J is TRBJ1-2 and V is TRBV4-2; 11 nucleotides agree with TRBD1. Germline V gives CDR1 LGHNA, CDR2 YNFKEQ. The CDR3 has 16 residues. The V and J ends lost 0 bases and 7 bases, in that order; junction bases with no gene match: 7.